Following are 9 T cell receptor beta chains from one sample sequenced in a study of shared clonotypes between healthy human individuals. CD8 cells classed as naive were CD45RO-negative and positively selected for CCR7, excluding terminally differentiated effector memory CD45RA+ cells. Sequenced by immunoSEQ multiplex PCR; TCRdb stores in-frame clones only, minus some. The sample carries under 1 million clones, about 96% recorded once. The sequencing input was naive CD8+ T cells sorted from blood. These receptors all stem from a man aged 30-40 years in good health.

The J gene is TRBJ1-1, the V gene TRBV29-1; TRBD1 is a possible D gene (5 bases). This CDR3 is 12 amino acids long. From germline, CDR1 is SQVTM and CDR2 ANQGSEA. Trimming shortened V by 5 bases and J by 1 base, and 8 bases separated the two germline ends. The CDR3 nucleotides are TGCAGCGTTTTGAGGGGGAACACTGAAGCTTTCTTT. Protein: CSVLRGNTEAFF.

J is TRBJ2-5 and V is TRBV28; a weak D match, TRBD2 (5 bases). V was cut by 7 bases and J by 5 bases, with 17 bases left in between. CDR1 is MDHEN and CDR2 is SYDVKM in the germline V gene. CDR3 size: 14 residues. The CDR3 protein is CASTPGWRGETQYF. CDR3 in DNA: TGTGCCAGCACCCCTGGATGGCGCGGGGAGACCCAGTACTTC.

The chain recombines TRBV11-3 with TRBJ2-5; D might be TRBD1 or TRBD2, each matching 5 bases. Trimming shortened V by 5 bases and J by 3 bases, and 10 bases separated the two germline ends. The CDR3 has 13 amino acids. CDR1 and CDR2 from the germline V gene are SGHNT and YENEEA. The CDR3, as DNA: TGTGCCAGCAGCCTGGGACCCAAAGAGACCCAGTACTTC. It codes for CASSLGPKETQYF.

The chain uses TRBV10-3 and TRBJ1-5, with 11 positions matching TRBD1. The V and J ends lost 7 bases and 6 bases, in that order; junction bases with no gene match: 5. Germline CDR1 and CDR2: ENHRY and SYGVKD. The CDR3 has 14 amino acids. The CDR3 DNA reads TGTGCCATCAACGGACAGGGGGCGGGTCAGCCCCAGCATTTT. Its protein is CAINGQGAGQPQHF.

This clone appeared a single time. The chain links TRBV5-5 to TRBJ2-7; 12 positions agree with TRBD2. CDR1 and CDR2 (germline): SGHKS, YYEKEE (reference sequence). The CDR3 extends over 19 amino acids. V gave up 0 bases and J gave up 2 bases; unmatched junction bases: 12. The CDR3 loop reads CASSLDGLAGKGFAYEQYF. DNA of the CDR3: TGTGCCAGCAGCTTGGATGGACTAGCGGGAAAGGGCTTCGCCTACGAGCAGTACTTC.

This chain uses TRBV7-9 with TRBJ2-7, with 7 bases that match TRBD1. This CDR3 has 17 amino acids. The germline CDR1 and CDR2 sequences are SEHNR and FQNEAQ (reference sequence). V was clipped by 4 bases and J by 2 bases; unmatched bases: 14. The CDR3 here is CASSWDRSLTATYEQYF. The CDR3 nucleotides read TGTGCCAGCAGCTGGGACAGATCCCTGACCGCGACCTACGAGCAGTACTTC.

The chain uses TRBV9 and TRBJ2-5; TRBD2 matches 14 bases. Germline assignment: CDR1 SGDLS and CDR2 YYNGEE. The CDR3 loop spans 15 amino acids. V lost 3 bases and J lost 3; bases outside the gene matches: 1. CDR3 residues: CASSGTSGGKETQYF. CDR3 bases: TGTGCCAGCAGCGGGACTAGCGGGGGGAAAGAGACCCAGTACTTC.

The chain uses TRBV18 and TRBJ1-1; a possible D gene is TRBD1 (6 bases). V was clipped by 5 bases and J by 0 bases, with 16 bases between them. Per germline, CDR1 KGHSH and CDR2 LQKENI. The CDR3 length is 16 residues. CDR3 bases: TGTGCCAGCTCAGACCGGGACACCTACATGAACACTGAAGCTTTCTTT. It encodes CASSDRDTYMNTEAFF.

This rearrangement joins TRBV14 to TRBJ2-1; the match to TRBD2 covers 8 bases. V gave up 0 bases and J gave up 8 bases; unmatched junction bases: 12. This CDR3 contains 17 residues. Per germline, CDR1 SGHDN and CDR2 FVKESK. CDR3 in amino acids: CASSQDPYKREPHEQFF. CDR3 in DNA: TGTGCCAGCAGCCAAGACCCTTACAAGCGGGAGCCGCATGAGCAGTTCTTC.